The table lists the clone carrying this T cell receptor (beta chain) with a count of one. The antigen remains undetermined. TCRdb's table, derived via immunoSEQ multiplex PCR, lists solely in-frame clones and lacks some. Of 52,000 or so clones listed, roughly 88% are singletons. These data are taken from a study of OX40 agonist ivuxolimab in advanced cancers. Notes on the study in general: Within 6 weeks, CD4+ and CD8+ blood T cells expanded clonally at 0.1 to 3.0 mg/kg.

Germline V CDR1 and CDR2: MNHEY, SMNVEV (reference sequence). This CDR3 region has 13 residues. V shed 5 bases and J shed 6 bases, with 10 bases lying between them. The receptor comes from an adult with an advanced solid tumor such as melanoma, head and neck, liver or kidney cancer. The chain carries TRBV27 and TRBJ1-4; a weak D match, TRBD1 (6 bases). The sample was CD4+ or CD8+ T cells sorted from blood, taken in a trial of the OX40 agonist ivuxolimab. CDR3: CASSRQEDEKLFF. In DNA, the CDR3 is TGTGCCAGCAGTAGACAGGAGGATGAAAAACTGTTTTTT.